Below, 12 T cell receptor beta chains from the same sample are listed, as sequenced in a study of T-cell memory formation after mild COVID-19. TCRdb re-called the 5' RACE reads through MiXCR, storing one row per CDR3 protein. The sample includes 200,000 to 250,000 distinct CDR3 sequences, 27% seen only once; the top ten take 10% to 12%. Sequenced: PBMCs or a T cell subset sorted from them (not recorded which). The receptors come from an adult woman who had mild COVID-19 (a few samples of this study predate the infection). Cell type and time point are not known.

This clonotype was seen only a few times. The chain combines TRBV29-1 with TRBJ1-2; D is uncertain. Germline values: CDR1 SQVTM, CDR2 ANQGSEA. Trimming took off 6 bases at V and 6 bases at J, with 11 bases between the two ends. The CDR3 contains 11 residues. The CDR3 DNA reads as TGCAGCGTGTTTGGCGGGGATGGCTACACCTTC. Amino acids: CSVFGGDGYTF.

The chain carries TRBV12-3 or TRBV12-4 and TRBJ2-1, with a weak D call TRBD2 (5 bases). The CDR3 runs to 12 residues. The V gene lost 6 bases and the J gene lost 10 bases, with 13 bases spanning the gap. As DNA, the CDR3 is TGTGCCAGCAGCCAACTAGGATACGAGCAGTTCTTC. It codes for CASSQLGYEQFF.

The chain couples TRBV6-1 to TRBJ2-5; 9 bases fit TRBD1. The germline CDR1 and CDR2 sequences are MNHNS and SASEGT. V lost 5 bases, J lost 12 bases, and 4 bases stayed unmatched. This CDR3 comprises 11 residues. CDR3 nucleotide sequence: TGTGCCAGCAGTACGCGGACAGGGGAGTACTTC. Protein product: CASSTRTGEYF.

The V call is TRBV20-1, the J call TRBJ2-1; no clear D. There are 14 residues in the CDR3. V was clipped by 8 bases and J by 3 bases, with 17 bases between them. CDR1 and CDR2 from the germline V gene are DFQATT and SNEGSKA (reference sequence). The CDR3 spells CSCPKSVLYNEQFF. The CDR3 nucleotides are TGCAGTTGCCCGAAGAGTGTCCTCTACAATGAGCAGTTCTTC.

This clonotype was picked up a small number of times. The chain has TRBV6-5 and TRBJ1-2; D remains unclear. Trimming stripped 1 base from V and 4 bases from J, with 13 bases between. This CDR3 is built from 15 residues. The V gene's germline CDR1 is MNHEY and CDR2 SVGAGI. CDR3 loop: CASSYLGRESYGYTF. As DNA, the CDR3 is TGTGCCAGCAGTTACTTGGGGAGAGAGTCCTATGGCTACACCTTC.

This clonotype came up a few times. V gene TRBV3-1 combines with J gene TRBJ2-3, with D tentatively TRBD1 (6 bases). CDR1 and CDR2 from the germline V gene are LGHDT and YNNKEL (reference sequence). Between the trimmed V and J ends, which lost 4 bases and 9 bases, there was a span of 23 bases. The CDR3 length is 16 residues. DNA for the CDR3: TGTGCCAGCAGCCCGGTTCTCCTTGGGGGCCAAAAGACGCAGTATTTT. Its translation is CASSPVLLGGQKTQYF.

The DNA for the CDR3 is TGTGCCAGCGGTGGCAGGGCCAACTATGGCTACACCTTC. Translating it yields CASGGRANYGYTF. The chain has TRBV3-1 and TRBJ1-2, with a weak D call TRBD1 (5 bases). Trimming removed 8 bases at V and 2 bases at J, with 12 bases between. Germline V gene sequence: CDR1 LGHDT, CDR2 YNNKEL (reference sequence). This CDR3 has 13 amino acids.

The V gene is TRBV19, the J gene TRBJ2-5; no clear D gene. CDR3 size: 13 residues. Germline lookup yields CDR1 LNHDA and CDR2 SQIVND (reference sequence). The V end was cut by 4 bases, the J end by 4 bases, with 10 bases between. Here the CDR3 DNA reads TGTGCCAGTAGTAAAAGGCAGACAGAGACCCAGTACTTC. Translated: CASSKRQTETQYF. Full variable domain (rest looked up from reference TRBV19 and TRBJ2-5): DGGITQSPKYLFRKEGQNVTLSCEQNLNHDAMYWYRQDPGQGLRLIYYSQIVNDFQKGDIAEGYSVSREKKESFPLTVTSAQKNPTAFYLCASSKRQTETQYFGPGTRLLVL.

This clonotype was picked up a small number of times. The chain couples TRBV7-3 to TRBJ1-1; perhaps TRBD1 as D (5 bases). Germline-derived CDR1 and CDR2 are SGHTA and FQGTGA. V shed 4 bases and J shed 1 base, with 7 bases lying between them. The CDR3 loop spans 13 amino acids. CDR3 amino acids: CASSSGRNTEAFF. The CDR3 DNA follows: TGTGCCAGCAGCTCGGGACGGAACACTGAAGCTTTCTTT.

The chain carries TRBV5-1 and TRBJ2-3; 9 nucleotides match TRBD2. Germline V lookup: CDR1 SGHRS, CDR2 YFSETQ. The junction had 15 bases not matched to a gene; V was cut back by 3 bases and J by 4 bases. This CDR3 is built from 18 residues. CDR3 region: CASSSELMREGPPDTQYF. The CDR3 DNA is TGCGCCAGCAGCTCCGAACTAATGCGGGAGGGCCCCCCAGATACGCAGTATTTT.

The CDR3, as DNA: TGTGCCAGCAGCTTAACCTCCGGGGAGCTGTTTTTT. Encoded protein: CASSLTSGELFF. This chain connects TRBV11-3 to TRBJ2-2; D uncertain. This CDR3 has 12 amino acids. Germline assignment: CDR1 SGHNT and CDR2 YENEEA. Trimming pared 2 bases from V and 6 bases from J, leaving 4 bases between.

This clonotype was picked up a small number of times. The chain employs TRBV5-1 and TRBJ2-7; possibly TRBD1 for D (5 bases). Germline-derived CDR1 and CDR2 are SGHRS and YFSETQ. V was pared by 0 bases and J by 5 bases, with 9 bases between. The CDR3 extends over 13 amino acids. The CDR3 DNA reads TGCGCCAGCAGCTTGGGTACAGGCCACGAGCAGTACTTC. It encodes CASSLGTGHEQYF.